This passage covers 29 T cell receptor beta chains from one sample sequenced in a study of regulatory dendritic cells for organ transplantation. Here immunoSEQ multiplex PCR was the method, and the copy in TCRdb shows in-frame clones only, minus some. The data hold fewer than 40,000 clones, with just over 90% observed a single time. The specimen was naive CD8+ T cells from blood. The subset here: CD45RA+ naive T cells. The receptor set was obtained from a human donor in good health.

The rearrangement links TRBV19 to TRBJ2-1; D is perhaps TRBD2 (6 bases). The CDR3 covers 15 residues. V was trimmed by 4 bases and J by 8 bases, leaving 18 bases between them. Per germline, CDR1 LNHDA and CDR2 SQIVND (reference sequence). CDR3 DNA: TGTGCCAGTAGTAGTCCCCTCGGGGGAAGCGATGAGCAGTTCTTC. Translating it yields CASSSPLGGSDEQFF. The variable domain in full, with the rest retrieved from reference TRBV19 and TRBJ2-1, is DGGITQSPKYLFRKEGQNVTLSCEQNLNHDAMYWYRQDPGQGLRLIYYSQIVNDFQKGDIAEGYSVSREKKESFPLTVTSAQKNPTAFYLCASSSPLGGSDEQFFGPGTRLTVL.

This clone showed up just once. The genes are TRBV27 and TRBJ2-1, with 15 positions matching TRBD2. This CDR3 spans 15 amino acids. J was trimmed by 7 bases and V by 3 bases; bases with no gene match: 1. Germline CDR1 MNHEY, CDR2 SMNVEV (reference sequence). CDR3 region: CASSLGLAGGNEQFF. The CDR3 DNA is TGTGCCAGCAGTTTGGGACTAGCGGGAGGAAATGAGCAGTTCTTC.

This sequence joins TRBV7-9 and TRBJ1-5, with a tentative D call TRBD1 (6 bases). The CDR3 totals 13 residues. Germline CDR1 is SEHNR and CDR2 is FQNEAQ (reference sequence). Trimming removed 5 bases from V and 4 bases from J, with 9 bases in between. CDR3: CASSLDRNQPQHF. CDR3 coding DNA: TGTGCCAGCAGCCTAGACAGGAATCAGCCCCAGCATTTT.

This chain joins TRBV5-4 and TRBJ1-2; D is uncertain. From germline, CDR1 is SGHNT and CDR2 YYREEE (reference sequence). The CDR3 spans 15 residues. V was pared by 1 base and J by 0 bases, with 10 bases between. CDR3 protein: CASSLNARPNYGYTF. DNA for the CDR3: TGTGCCAGCAGCTTGAACGCACGTCCTAACTATGGCTACACCTTC.

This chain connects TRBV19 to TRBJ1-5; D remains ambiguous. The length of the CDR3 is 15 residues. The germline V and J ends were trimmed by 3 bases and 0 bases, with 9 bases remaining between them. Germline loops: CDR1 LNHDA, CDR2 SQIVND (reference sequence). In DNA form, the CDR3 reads TGTGCCAGTAGTATTAACGGCTATAGCAATCAGCCCCAGCATTTT. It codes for CASSINGYSNQPQHF.

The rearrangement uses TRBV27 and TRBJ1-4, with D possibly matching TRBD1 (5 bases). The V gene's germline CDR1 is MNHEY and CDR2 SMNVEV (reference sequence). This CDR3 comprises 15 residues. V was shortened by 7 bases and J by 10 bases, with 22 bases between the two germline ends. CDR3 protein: CASNHPGTQIAKLFF. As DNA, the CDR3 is TGTGCCAGCAATCACCCCGGGACGCAGATCGCAAAACTGTTTTTT.

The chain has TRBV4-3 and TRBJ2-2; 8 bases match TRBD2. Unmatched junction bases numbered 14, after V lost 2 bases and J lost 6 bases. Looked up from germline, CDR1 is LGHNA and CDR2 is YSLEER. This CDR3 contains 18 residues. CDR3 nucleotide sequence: TGCGCCAGCAGCCAACCCGACGCCGGGACTAGAAATGCCGGGGAGCTGTTTTTT. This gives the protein CASSQPDAGTRNAGELFF.

CDR3 DNA: TGTGCCAGCAGCTTAGGGGGGGAGGCTTCCTATGGCTACACCTTC. This sequence encodes CASSLGGEASYGYTF. V usage is TRBV7-8 and J usage is TRBJ1-2; tentative D call: TRBD1 (5 bases). From germline, CDR1 is SGHVS and CDR2 FQNEAQ. The CDR3 has 15 amino acids. Trimming pared 1 base from V and 4 bases from J, leaving 13 bases between.

CDR3 sequence: CTRGTSGSRILRETQYF. The CDR3 DNA follows: TGCACCAGGGGAACTAGCGGGAGCCGAATTTTAAGAGAGACCCAGTACTTC. The rearrangement links TRBV1 to TRBJ2-5; no check of the table's D call, TRBD2, against the DNA was made. TRBV1 is a listed pseudogene. The CDR3 totals 17 residues.

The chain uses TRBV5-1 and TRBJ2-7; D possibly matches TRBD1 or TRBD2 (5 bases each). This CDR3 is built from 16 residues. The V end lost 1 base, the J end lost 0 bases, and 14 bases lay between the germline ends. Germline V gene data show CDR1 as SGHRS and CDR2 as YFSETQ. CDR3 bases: TGCGCCAGCAGCTTGCCCCGGGGCTTGAGCTCCTACGAGCAGTACTTC. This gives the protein CASSLPRGLSSYEQYF.

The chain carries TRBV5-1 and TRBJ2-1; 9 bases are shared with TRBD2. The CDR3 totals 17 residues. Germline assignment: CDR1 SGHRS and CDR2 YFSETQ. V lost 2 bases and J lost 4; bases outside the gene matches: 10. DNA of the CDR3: TGCGCCAGCAGCTTCGATCCGCCGACTAGCGGATACAATGAGCAGTTCTTC. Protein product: CASSFDPPTSGYNEQFF.

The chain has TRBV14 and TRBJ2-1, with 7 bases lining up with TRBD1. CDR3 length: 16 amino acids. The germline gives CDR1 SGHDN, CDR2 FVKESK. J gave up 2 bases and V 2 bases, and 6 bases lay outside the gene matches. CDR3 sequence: CASSQPGTDTYNEQFF. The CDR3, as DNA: TGTGCCAGCAGCCAACCCGGGACAGACACCTACAATGAGCAGTTCTTC. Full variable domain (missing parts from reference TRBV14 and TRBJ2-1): EAGVTQFPSHSVIEKGQTVTLRCDPISGHDNLYWYRRVMGKEIKFLLHFVKESKQDESGMPNNRFLAERTGGTYSTLKVQPAELEDSGVYFCASSQPGTDTYNEQFFGPGTRLTVL.

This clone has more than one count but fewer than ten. The CDR3 DNA sequence: TGTGCCAGCAGGAGGACACCCAACACTGAAGCTTTCTTT. Translation gives CASRRTPNTEAFF. The chain is built from TRBV2 and TRBJ1-1, with D tentatively TRBD1 (5 bases). The length of the CDR3 is 13 residues. Germline V CDR1 and CDR2: SNHLY, FYNNEI. Between the trimmed V and J ends, which lost 6 bases and 2 bases, there was a span of 10 bases.

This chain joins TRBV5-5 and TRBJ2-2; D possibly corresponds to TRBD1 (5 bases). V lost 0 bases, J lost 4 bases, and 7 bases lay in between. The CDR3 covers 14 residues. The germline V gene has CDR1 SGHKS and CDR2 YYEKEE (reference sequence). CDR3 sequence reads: CASSLGRGTGELFF. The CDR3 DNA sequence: TGTGCCAGCAGCTTGGGTAGGGGCACCGGGGAGCTGTTTTTT.

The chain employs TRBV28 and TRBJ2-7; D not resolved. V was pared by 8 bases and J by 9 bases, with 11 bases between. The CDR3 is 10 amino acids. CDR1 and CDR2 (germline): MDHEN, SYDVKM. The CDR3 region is CASGVSGQYF. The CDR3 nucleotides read TGTGCCAGCGGGGTTTCGGGGCAGTACTTC.

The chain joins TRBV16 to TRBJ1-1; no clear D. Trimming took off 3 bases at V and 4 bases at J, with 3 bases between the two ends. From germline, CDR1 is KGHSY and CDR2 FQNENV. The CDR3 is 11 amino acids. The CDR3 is CASSQATEAFF. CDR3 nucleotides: TGTGCCAGCAGCCAGGCCACTGAAGCTTTCTTT.

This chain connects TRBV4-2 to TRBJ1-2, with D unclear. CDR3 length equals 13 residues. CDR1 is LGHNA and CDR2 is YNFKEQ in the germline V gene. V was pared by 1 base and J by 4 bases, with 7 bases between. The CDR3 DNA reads TGTGCCAGCAGCCAAGCTGGCGGCTATGGCTACACCTTC. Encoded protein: CASSQAGGYGYTF.

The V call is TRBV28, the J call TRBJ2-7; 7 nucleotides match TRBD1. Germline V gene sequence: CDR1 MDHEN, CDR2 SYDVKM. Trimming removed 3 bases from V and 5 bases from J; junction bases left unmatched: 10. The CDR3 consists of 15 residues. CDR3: CASSFGTGAFDEQYF. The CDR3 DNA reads TGTGCCAGCAGTTTCGGAACAGGGGCTTTCGACGAGCAGTACTTC.

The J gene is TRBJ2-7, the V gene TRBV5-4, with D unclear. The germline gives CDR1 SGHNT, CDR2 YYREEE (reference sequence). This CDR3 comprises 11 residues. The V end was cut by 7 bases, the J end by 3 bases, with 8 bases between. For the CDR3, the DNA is TGTGCCAGCGGGGAAGGCTACGAGCAGTACTTC. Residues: CASGEGYEQYF.

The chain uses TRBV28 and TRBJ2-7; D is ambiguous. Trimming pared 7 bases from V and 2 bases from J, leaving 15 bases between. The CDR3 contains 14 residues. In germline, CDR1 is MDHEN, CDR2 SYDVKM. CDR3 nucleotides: TGTGCCAGCACCTCGGTAGATAGTACCTACGAGCAGTACTTC. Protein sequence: CASTSVDSTYEQYF. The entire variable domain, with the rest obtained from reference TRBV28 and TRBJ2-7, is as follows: DVKVTQSSRYLVKRTGEKVFLECVQDMDHENMFWYRQDPGLGLRLIYFSYDVKMKEKGDIPEGYSVSREKKERFSLILESASTNQTSMYLCASTSVDSTYEQYFGPGTRLTVT.

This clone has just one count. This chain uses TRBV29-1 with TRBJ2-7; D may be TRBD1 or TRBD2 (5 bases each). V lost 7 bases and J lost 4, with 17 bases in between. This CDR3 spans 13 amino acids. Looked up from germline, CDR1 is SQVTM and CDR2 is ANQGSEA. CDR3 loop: CSAEVTASYEQYF. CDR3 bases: TGCAGCGCGGAGGTGACAGCGTCATACGAGCAGTACTTC.

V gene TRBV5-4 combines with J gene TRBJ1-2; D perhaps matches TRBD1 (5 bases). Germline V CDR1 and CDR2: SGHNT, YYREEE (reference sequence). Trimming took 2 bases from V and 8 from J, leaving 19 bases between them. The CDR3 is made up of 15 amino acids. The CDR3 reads CASSFGIGAYGGYTF. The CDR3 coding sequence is TGTGCCAGCAGCTTTGGGATTGGGGCCTATGGAGGCTACACCTTC.

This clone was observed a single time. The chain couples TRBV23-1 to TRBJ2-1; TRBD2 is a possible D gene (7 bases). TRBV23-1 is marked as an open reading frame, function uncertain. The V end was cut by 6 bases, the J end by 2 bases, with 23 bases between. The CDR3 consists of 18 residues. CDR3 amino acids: CASRHFHREGFTYNEQFF. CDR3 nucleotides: TGCGCCAGCAGACATTTCCACAGGGAGGGGTTTACCTACAATGAGCAGTTCTTC.

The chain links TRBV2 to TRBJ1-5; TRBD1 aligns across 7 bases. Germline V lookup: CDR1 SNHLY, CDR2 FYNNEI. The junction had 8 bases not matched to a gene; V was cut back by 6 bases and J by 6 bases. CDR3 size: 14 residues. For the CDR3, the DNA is TGTGCCAGCAGCTTGACAGGGCCGGGTCAGCCCCAGCATTTT. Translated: CASSLTGPGQPQHF.

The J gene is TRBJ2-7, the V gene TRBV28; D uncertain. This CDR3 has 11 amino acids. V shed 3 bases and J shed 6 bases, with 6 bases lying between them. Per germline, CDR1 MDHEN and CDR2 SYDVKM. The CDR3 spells CASSFVGEQYF. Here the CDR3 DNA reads TGTGCCAGCAGTTTTGTCGGCGAGCAGTACTTC.

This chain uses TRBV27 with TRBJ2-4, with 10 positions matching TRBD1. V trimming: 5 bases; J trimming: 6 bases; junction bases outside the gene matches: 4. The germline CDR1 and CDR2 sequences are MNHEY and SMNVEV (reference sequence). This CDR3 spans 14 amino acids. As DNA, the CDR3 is TGTGCCAGCAGTCCACGGACAGGGGGAAACATTCAGTACTTC. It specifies CASSPRTGGNIQYF.

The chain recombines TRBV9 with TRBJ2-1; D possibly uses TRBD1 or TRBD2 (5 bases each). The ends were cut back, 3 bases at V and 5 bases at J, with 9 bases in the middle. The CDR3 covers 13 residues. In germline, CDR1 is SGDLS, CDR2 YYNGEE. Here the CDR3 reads CASSDGTNNEQFF. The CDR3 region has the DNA TGTGCCAGCAGCGACGGGACGAACAATGAGCAGTTCTTC.

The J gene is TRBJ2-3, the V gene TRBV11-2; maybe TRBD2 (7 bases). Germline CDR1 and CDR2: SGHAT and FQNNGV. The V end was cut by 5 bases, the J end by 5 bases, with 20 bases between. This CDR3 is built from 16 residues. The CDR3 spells CASSQNMRGPRDTQYF. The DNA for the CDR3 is TGTGCCAGCAGCCAAAACATGCGGGGGCCCAGAGATACGCAGTATTTT.

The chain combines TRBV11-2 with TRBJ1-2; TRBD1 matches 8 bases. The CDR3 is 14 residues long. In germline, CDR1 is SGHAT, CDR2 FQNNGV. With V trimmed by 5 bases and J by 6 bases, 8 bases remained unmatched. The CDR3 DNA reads TGTGCCAGCAGCGACGGACAGGGTGGGGATGGCTACACCTTC. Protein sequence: CASSDGQGGDGYTF.